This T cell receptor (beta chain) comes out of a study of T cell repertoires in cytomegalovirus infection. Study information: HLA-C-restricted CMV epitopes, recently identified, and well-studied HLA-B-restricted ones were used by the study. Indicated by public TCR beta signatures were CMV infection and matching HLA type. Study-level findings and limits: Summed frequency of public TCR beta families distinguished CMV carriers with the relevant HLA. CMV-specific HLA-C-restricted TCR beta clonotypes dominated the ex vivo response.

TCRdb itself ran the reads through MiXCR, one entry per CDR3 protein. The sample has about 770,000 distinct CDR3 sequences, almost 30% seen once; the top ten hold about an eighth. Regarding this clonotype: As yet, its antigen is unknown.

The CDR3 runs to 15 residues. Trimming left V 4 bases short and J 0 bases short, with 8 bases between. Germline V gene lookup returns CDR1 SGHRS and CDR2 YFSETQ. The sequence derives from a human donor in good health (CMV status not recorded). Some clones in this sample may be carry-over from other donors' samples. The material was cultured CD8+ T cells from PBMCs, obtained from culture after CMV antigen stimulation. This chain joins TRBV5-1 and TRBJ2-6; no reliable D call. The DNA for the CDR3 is TGCGCCAGCAGCCCCACGATCTCTGGGGCCAACGTCCTGACTTTC. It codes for CASSPTISGANVLTF.